Listed below are T cell receptor beta chains from one sample, sequenced in a study of technical replicates of blood from a handful of donors. TCRdb's table, derived via immunoSEQ multiplex PCR, lists solely in-frame clones and lacks some. The sample lists some 12,000 clones, around 77% occurring once. The sequenced sample consisted of PBMCs. Receptor source: a human donor in good health. Each CDR3 is given with its conserved first and last residue. A D gene is named only where the DNA matches it firmly. Expanded clones are given a class, and other clones once, few, many or no size at all.

clone_size	d_call	v_call	j_call	cdr3_nt	cdr3_aa
-	TRBD1	TRBV19	TRBJ2-3	TGTGCCAGTACGCAGACAGGGGGCCCTCATACGCAGTATTTT	CASTQTGGPHTQYF
-	TRBD2	TRBV6-1	TRBJ2-2	TGTGCCAGCAGTGAAGCCCAGCTAGCGGTCACCGGGGAGCTGTTTTTT	CASSEAQLAVTGELFF
-	-	TRBV2	TRBJ2-7	TGTGCCAGCAGCCAACAGTCCTACGAGCAGTACTTC	CASSQQSYEQYF
-	-	TRBV18	TRBJ2-5	TGTGCCAGCTCAGACCAGGGACAAGGCGGGACCCAGTACTTC	CASSDQGQGGTQYF
once	-	TRBV6-4	TRBJ2-5	TGTGCCAGCGCAGGAAGGGAGACCCAGTACTTC	CASAGRETQYF
-	-	TRBV5-1	TRBJ1-4	TGCGCCAGCGGACGGGAAGATAATGAAAAACTGTTTTTT	CASGREDNEKLFF
-	-	TRBV30	TRBJ1-2	TGTGCCTGTAATGGCTACACCTTC	CACNGYTF
-	-	TRBV7-8	TRBJ1-4	TGTGCCAGCAGGGGCTGGGTGACTAATGAAAAACTGTTTTTT	CASRGWVTNEKLFF
-	TRBD1	TRBV7-9	TRBJ1-4	TGTGCCAGCAAAAAGGGACAGGGGGCGGTTGGGGATGAAAAACTGTTTTTT	CASKKGQGAVGDEKLFF
-	TRBD1	TRBV5-8	TRBJ2-7	TGTGCCAGCAGCTGGACAGGGGGCGAGCAGTACTTC	CASSWTGGEQYF
-	-	TRBV28	TRBJ2-7	TGTGCCAGCAGTTTCCAACTCTCCTACGAGCAGTACTTC	CASSFQLSYEQYF
-	-	TRBV5-5	TRBJ2-2	TGTGCCAGCAGCCGGTCCGGGATCGGGGAGCTGTTTTTT	CASSRSGIGELFF
-	-	TRBV7-9	TRBJ1-4	TGTGCCAGCAGCTTAGTTGGGGCCGGCGGTAATGAAAAACTGTTTTTT	CASSLVGAGGNEKLFF
-	-	TRBV7-2	TRBJ2-4	TGTGCCAGCAGCTTGGCACAGGGAGCCAAAAACATTCAGTACTTC	CASSLAQGAKNIQYF
-	TRBD1	TRBV4-1	TRBJ2-3	TGCGCCAGCAGCCAAGAGGCCGCGACAGGGGGCACAGATACGCAGTATTTT	CASSQEAATGGTDTQYF
-	-	TRBV29-1	TRBJ2-5	TGCAGCGGAATAGAAAGCGGCCAAGAGACCCAGTACTTC	CSGIESGQETQYF
-	TRBD2	TRBV6-5	TRBJ2-3	TGTGCCAGCAGTGGACTAGCGGGAGGGGCAGATACGCAGTATTTT	CASSGLAGGADTQYF
-	-	TRBV16	TRBJ2-7	TGTGCCAGCAGCCCCCACGGCGGTACCGTTTCCTACGAGCAGTACTTC	CASSPHGGTVSYEQYF
-	TRBD1	TRBV27	TRBJ1-3	TGTGCCAGCAGTTCATCAGGGACAGATCTTTACACCATATATTTT	CASSSSGTDLYTIYF
-	-	TRBV29-1	TRBJ2-5	TGCAGCGTTCATCCAGGGACCCAGTACTTC	CSVHPGTQYF
-	-	TRBV30	TRBJ2-1	TGTGCCTGGAGTGACGGGAGCAATGAGCAGTTCTTC	CAWSDGSNEQFF
-	TRBD1	TRBV27	TRBJ1-2	TGTGCCAGCAGGCTGACAGGGGGCAATGGCTACACCTTC	CASRLTGGNGYTF
-	-	TRBV5-1	TRBJ1-1	TGCGCCAGCAGCCCCTTGTCAGTCATTAACACTGAAGCTTTCTTT	CASSPLSVINTEAFF
-	TRBD1	TRBV7-6	TRBJ2-3	TGTGCCAGCAGCTTTACAGGGGGCGCAGATACGCAGTATTTT	CASSFTGGADTQYF
-	TRBD2	TRBV19	TRBJ2-7	TGTGCCAGTAGTATCCTAGCGGGAGCGGGGTACGAGCAGTACTTC	CASSILAGAGYEQYF
-	TRBD1	TRBV27	TRBJ2-1	TGTGCCAGCAGTTTTTTGGGACAGGCAAAAGACAATGAGCAGTTCTTC	CASSFLGQAKDNEQFF
-	TRBD2	TRBV11-2	TRBJ2-7	TGTGCCAGCAGCTTTACTAGCGGGAGGTACGAGCAGTACTTC	CASSFTSGRYEQYF
-	TRBD2	TRBV6-1	TRBJ2-1	TGTGCCAGCACCGAACTAGCGGGCGAGCAGTTCTTC	CASTELAGEQFF
-	-	TRBV10-1	TRBJ2-3	TGCGCCAGCAGTGGGGACTTAATCGCCCGCGCCCTGAGGGATACGCAGTATTTT	CASSGDLIARALRDTQYF
few	TRBD1	TRBV6-5	TRBJ1-1	TGTGCCAGCAGCCTACAGGGGGAGACTGAAGCTTTCTTT	CASSLQGETEAFF
-	-	TRBV29-1	TRBJ1-3	TGCAGCGTTGACTCACAGGTTTCTGGAAACACCATATATTTT	CSVDSQVSGNTIYF
-	TRBD1	TRBV18	TRBJ2-7	TGTGCCAGCTCACCGAGCCGGGACAGGGGGCACGGGCAGTACTTC	CASSPSRDRGHGQYF
-	TRBD1	TRBV7-2	TRBJ2-7	TGTGCCAGCAGCCGTCCGACAGGGAAACTGCACGAGCAGTACTTC	CASSRPTGKLHEQYF
-	-	TRBV10-1	TRBJ2-7	TGCGCCAGCAGTGAAAAGTTCGGATCTAGCTCCTACGAGCAGTACTTC	CASSEKFGSSSYEQYF
few	TRBD1	TRBV18	TRBJ1-2	TGTGCCAGCTCACGTGACAGGGTAGATGGCTACACCTTC	CASSRDRVDGYTF
-	-	TRBV6-1	TRBJ2-1	TGTGCCAGCAGGGCGGGACTCCACGGCAATGAGCAGTTCTTC	CASRAGLHGNEQFF
-	-	TRBV9	TRBJ2-2	TGTGCCAGCCAGGGGGGCGGGACCACCGGGGAGCTGTTTTTT	CASQGGGTTGELFF